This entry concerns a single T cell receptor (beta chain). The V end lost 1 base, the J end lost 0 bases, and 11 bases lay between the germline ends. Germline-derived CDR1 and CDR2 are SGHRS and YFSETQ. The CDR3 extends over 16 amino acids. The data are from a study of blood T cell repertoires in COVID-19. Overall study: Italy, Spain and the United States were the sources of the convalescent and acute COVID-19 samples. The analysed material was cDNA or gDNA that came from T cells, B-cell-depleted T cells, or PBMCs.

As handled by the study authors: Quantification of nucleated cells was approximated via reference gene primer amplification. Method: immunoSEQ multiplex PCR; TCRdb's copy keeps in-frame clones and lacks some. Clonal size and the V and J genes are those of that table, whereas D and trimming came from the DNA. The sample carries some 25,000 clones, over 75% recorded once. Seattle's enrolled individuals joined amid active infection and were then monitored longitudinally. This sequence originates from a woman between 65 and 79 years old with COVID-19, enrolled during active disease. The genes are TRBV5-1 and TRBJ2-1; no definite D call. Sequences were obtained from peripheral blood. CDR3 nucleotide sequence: TGCGCCAGCAGCTTGAGCGTGAGTGGCTCCTACAATGAGCAGTTCTTC. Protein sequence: CASSLSVSGSYNEQFF.